A selection of T cell receptor beta chains follows, all from one sample in a study of T cells in tuberculosis. Clones were read by immunoSEQ multiplex PCR, and TCRdb kept only the in-frame ones, dropping some. The sample gives roughly 32,000 clones, approximately 93% of which show up once; about 10% is in the top ten. Specimen: PBMCs, collected at tuberculosis diagnosis. The origin of the receptors is an adult with tuberculosis. Each CDR3 is given without its conserved first and last residue. A D gene is named only where the DNA matches it firmly. Size values are once, few and many counts, or a class for expanded clones, and some rows have none.

V	D	J	size	CDR3
TRBV6-5	.	TRBJ1-2	.	AVRWGGAAGYT
TRBV27	.	TRBJ2-7	.	ASSSTLDSPYEQY
TRBV6-1	.	TRBJ2-5	.	ASSEAPRDQETQY
TRBV4-1	TRBD2	TRBJ2-7	.	ASSQDRAGGEQY
TRBV7-7	TRBD2	TRBJ2-1	.	ASSSSGGGEQF
TRBV2	.	TRBJ2-7	.	ASNGFRLASYEQY
TRBV19	TRBD2	TRBJ2-5	.	ASTQQAGAYQETQY
TRBV19	.	TRBJ1-2	.	ASSTGSGRRDGYT
TRBV19	.	TRBJ2-3	.	ASFGSSTDTQY
TRBV30	.	TRBJ2-1	.	AWERGIQQF
TRBV29-1	TRBD1	TRBJ2-5	.	SAGQGSETQY
TRBV2	.	TRBJ2-7	.	ASRGTASAGEQY
TRBV2	TRBD1	TRBJ1-2	.	ASNGGQGRGNYGYT
TRBV20-1	.	TRBJ1-1	once	SATEYTEAF
TRBV7-9	TRBD2	TRBJ2-1	.	ASSHRLAENNEQF
TRBV6-5	.	TRBJ1-5	.	ASSYSGQSNQPQH
TRBV5-4	.	TRBJ1-2	.	ASSLSIGSNGYT
TRBV7-6	.	TRBJ1-5	once	ASSLEEGFNQPQH
TRBV6-1	.	TRBJ2-5	.	ASSDEARETQY
TRBV4-1	TRBD1	TRBJ1-2	.	ASSPSGGELRGYT
TRBV2	.	TRBJ2-1	.	ASIRLARHDRNEQF
TRBV10-2	TRBD2	TRBJ2-3	.	ASSELTSSGSVSTDTQY
TRBV5-1	.	TRBJ1-2	.	ASSLEAGSSGYT
TRBV18	.	TRBJ2-7	.	ASSPNSDSSYEQY
TRBV2	.	TRBJ2-3	once	ASSEVVRGGGTDTQY
TRBV18	.	TRBJ1-5	.	ASSPQRTVNQPQH
TRBV19	TRBD1	TRBJ1-5	.	ASSTTGGGQPQH
TRBV7-2	TRBD2	TRBJ2-1	.	ASSLGGLAGGEEQF
TRBV4-1	.	TRBJ1-1	.	ASSQDRGNTEAF
TRBV19	TRBD1	TRBJ1-6	.	ARNRDRESPLH
TRBV30	TRBD2	TRBJ2-2	.	AWSVLAGGRAGELF
TRBV27	.	TRBJ1-2	.	ASRPTGFHGYT
TRBV4-1	.	TRBJ1-5	.	ASSQTFVQGSNQPQH
TRBV19	TRBD2	TRBJ2-3	.	ASSMTSGRAVEY
TRBV19	TRBD2	TRBJ2-2	once	ASSISGEGGELF
TRBV2	.	TRBJ1-5	.	ASTSGPSGLYSNQPQH
TRBV28	TRBD2	TRBJ2-2	.	ASSPQGLAGGFGGELF
TRBV7-3	TRBD1	TRBJ2-2	.	ASSLKHGQGLPGELF
TRBV19	TRBD1	TRBJ1-2	.	ASSIDRGIGYT
TRBV7-3	.	TRBJ2-3	.	ASSLVGGTDTQY
TRBV7-6	.	TRBJ2-1	.	ASSLGGGVLNEQF
TRBV25-1	.	TRBJ2-5	.	ASSESGRETQY
TRBV18	.	TRBJ2-3	once	ASSPGRGTDTQY
TRBV4-1	TRBD2	TRBJ2-3	.	ASSQESGGLATDTQY
TRBV10-3	.	TRBJ1-2	once	AISESGQRSGYT
TRBV5-4	.	TRBJ1-1	.	ASSLGPEGDVTEAF
TRBV27	.	TRBJ2-1	.	ASSLSSNEQF
TRBV9	.	TRBJ2-1	.	ASSVGQINEQF
TRBV5-4	TRBD2	TRBJ2-7	.	ASSRRLAGGSSYEQY
TRBV5-1	TRBD2	TRBJ2-3	.	ASSPGTSGGATDTQY